Listed here are 25 T cell receptor beta chains from one sample, sequenced in a study of T cell changes during pregnancy in multiple sclerosis. Libraries were prepared by immunoSEQ multiplex PCR; TCRdb keeps only in-frame clonotypes and omits some of them. The sample has around 46,000 clones; 75% to 90% are singletons. The material sequenced was CD8+ T cells from peripheral blood mononuclear cells, taken in the second trimester of pregnancy. Receptors originate from a female donor with multiple sclerosis, enrolled in a pregnancy study.

The genes are TRBV27 and TRBJ2-1; 11 bases map to TRBD1. The CDR3 length is 17 residues. Trimming cost V 3 bases and J 8 bases; bases outside gene matches: 12. CDR1 MNHEY and CDR2 SMNVEV come from the germline V gene (reference sequence). The CDR3 coding sequence is TGTGCCAGCAGTTTTAATTCGTGGACAGGGGGCAAGTATGAGCAGTTCTTC. This gives the protein CASSFNSWTGGKYEQFF.

The chain couples TRBV10-3 to TRBJ1-1; D ambiguous. Trimming stripped 3 bases from V and 5 bases from J, with 13 bases between. Germline CDR1 is ENHRY and CDR2 is SYGVKD. CDR3 length equals 14 residues. CDR3 DNA sequence: TGTGCCATCAGTGACGGGATCCCGGGGACTGAAGCTTTCTTT. Amino acids: CAISDGIPGTEAFF.

The CDR3 reads CASSISDEQFF. The CDR3 DNA reads as TGTGCCAGTAGTATCTCGGATGAGCAGTTCTTC. The genes are TRBV19 and TRBJ2-1, with unresolved D. This CDR3 is built from 11 residues. Trimming took 3 bases from V and 8 from J, leaving 5 bases between them. Germline V gene sequence: CDR1 LNHDA, CDR2 SQIVND (reference sequence).

The chain uses TRBV5-5 and TRBJ2-2; TRBD2 matches 16 bases. This CDR3 is 17 amino acids long. Germline V gene lookup returns CDR1 SGHKS and CDR2 YYEKEE (reference sequence). V was pared by 3 bases and J by 4 bases, with 3 bases of the junction left unmatched. CDR3 loop: CASSWGLAGGSTGELFF. The CDR3 bases are TGTGCCAGCAGCTGGGGACTAGCGGGGGGGAGCACCGGGGAGCTGTTTTTT.

The chain links TRBV6-4 to TRBJ1-4, with TRBD1 identical over 8 bases. Trimming removed 3 bases from V and 8 bases from J; junction bases left unmatched: 20. CDR1 is MRHNA and CDR2 is SNTAGT in the germline V gene. The CDR3 is made up of 19 amino acids. In DNA form, the CDR3 reads TGTGCCAGCAGTGATCTGGCGTGGAGGACAGGGTTTCTTTGGGAAAAACTGTTTTTT. Translated: CASSDLAWRTGFLWEKLFF.

A note on this clone: Other DNA sequences in the same sample also yield this CDR3. V gene TRBV9 combines with J gene TRBJ1-2; 10 nucleotides align to TRBD1. This CDR3 is 14 amino acids long. The V gene end was trimmed by 0 bases and the J gene end by 4 bases; junction bases not matched to a gene: 0. Germline lookup yields CDR1 SGDLS and CDR2 YYNGEE. CDR3 amino acids: CASSVGQGAYGYTF. The CDR3 region has the DNA TGTGCCAGCAGCGTAGGACAGGGGGCCTATGGCTACACCTTC.

The genes are TRBV6-5 and TRBJ1-2; D not resolved. The length of the CDR3 is 15 residues. V shed 6 bases and J shed 0 bases, with 14 bases lying between them. In germline, CDR1 is MNHEY, CDR2 SVGAGI. CDR3 protein: CASSQYLTANYGYTF. DNA for the CDR3: TGTGCCAGCAGCCAATATTTAACAGCTAACTATGGCTACACCTTC.

The chain couples TRBV9 to TRBJ2-2; possibly TRBD1 for D (6 bases). The germline V gene encodes CDR1 SGDLS and CDR2 YYNGEE. V lost 1 base and J 3 bases, leaving 16 bases between the germline ends. The CDR3 totals 17 residues. The CDR3 is CASSVNPLRGDTGELFF. The CDR3 DNA is TGTGCCAGCAGCGTAAATCCCCTCAGGGGCGACACCGGGGAGCTGTTTTTT.

The CDR3 sequence: CASSIRGGEQYF. The CDR3 DNA sequence: TGTGCCAGCAGTATACGGGGAGGCGAGCAGTACTTC. This chain joins TRBV27 and TRBJ2-7; the D gene is possibly TRBD2 (6 bases). The CDR3 sequence is 12 residues long. Trimming took 5 bases from V and 6 from J, leaving 11 bases between them. Germline V lookup: CDR1 MNHEY, CDR2 SMNVEV (reference sequence).

V is TRBV11-1 and J is TRBJ2-5, with D hard to call. Trimming left V 1 base short and J 2 bases short, with 14 bases between. Germline assignment: CDR1 SGHAT and CDR2 FQDESV (reference sequence). CDR3 length: 16 residues. CDR3 in DNA: TGTGCCAGCAGCTTAGGAGGTTCGCTAGTACAAGAGACCCAGTACTTC. Protein: CASSLGGSLVQETQYF.

This rearrangement joins TRBV19 to TRBJ2-1; 11 bases are a match to TRBD2. After removal of 4 bases from V and 7 bases from J, the junction contained 6 bases not matched to a gene. CDR1 and CDR2 (germline): LNHDA, SQIVND (reference sequence). The CDR3 is made up of 15 amino acids. CDR3 in amino acids: CASSNLAGGYNEQFF. The CDR3 DNA reads as TGTGCCAGTAGTAACCTAGCGGGGGGTTATAATGAGCAGTTCTTC.

The chain links TRBV5-1 to TRBJ2-3; TRBD2 matches 11 bases. Germline CDR1 SGHRS, CDR2 YFSETQ. The CDR3 totals 17 residues. V lost 1 base and J lost 0; bases outside the gene matches: 4. This CDR3 reads CASSLNSGGASTDTQYF. The DNA for the CDR3 is TGCGCCAGCAGCTTGAATAGCGGGGGGGCTAGCACAGATACGCAGTATTTT.

This clone was found a few times. The CDR3 reads CASSQGPGEFTEAFF. In DNA form, the CDR3 reads TGTGCCAGCAGCCAAGGGCCAGGGGAGTTCACTGAAGCTTTCTTT. This chain joins TRBV14 and TRBJ1-1, with D possibly TRBD1 on 6 matching bases. Germline CDR1 is SGHDN and CDR2 is FVKESK. The CDR3 totals 15 residues. V was clipped by 1 base and J by 4 bases, with 13 bases between them. Based on the CDR3 plus reference TRBV14 and TRBJ1-1, the full variable domain is EAGVTQFPSHSVIEKGQTVTLRCDPISGHDNLYWYRRVMGKEIKFLLHFVKESKQDESGMPNNRFLAERTGGTYSTLKVQPAELEDSGVYFCASSQGPGEFTEAFFGQGTRLTVV.

The genes are TRBV7-8 and TRBJ1-4; weak D call: TRBD1 (5 bases). The CDR3 consists of 17 residues. V lost 0 bases and J lost 7, with 18 bases in between. CDR1 SGHVS and CDR2 FQNEAQ come from the germline V gene. The CDR3 nucleotides are TGTGCCAGCAGCTTAGCGAGTTTTGGGGGGGTGGCTGAAAAACTGTTTTTT. Protein product: CASSLASFGGVAEKLFF.

The V and J genes are TRBV19 and TRBJ2-7; 9 bases match TRBD2. CDR3 size: 15 residues. In germline, CDR1 is LNHDA, CDR2 SQIVND (reference sequence). After removal of 5 bases from V and 3 bases from J, the junction contained 8 bases not matched to a gene. CDR3 in amino acids: CASSVSGTSIYEQYF. The CDR3 DNA follows: TGTGCCAGTAGTGTCTCCGGGACTAGCATCTACGAGCAGTACTTC.

This sequence joins TRBV9 and TRBJ1-2; TRBD1 matches at 8 bases. Germline assignment: CDR1 SGDLS and CDR2 YYNGEE. This CDR3 region has 11 residues. Trimming removed 3 bases from V and 11 bases from J; junction bases left unmatched: 3. The CDR3 region has the DNA TGTGCCAGCAGCGATGGGACAGGATACACCTTC. Its protein is CASSDGTGYTF. Using reference TRBV9 and TRBJ1-2 for the parts outside the CDR3, the full variable domain is DSGVTQTPKHLITATGQRVTLRCSPRSGDLSVYWYQQSLDQGLQFLIQYYNGEERAKGNILERFSAQQFPDLHSELNLSSLELGDSALYFCASSDGTGYTFGSGTRLTVV.

For this clone: At one of its ends the junction is not consistent with the germline gene, which may arise from a read error. This chain joins TRBV7-7 and TRBJ2-3, with a weak D call TRBD2 (6 bases). Germline CDR1 is SSHAT and CDR2 is FNYEAQ (reference sequence). The CDR3 has 14 amino acids. This CDR3 reads CASSLSLATDTQYF. As DNA, the CDR3 is TGTGCTAGCAGCTTATCCCTAGCGACAGATACGCAGTATTTT. Complete variable domain (other parts from reference TRBV7-7 and TRBJ2-3): GAGVSQSPRYKVTKRGQDVTLRCDPISSHATLYWYQQALGQGPEFLTYFNYEAQPDKSGLPSDRFSAERPEGSISTLTIQRTEQRDSAMYRCASSLSLATDTQYFGPGTRLTVL.

CDR3 sequence (DNA): TGTGCCAGCAGCGCCGGTACTAGCGGGGGGGCGTCAGATACGCAGTATTTT. Encoded protein: CASSAGTSGGASDTQYF. The J gene is TRBJ2-3, the V gene TRBV9; 13 bases line up with TRBD2. V lost 3 bases, J lost 4 bases, and 8 bases stayed unmatched. The CDR3 has 17 amino acids. The germline V gene encodes CDR1 SGDLS and CDR2 YYNGEE. Looking up the rest from reference TRBV9 and TRBJ2-3 gives the full variable domain: DSGVTQTPKHLITATGQRVTLRCSPRSGDLSVYWYQQSLDQGLQFLIQYYNGEERAKGNILERFSAQQFPDLHSELNLSSLELGDSALYFCASSAGTSGGASDTQYFGPGTRLTVL.

The chain couples TRBV10-1 to TRBJ2-3; TRBD1 matches 12 bases. Trimming removed 8 bases from V and 5 bases from J; junction bases left unmatched: 5. Germline assignment: CDR1 WNHNN and CDR2 SYGVQD (reference sequence). This CDR3 contains 14 residues. The CDR3 bases are TGCGCCAGCGGCGGGACAGGGGGCCAAGATACGCAGTATTTT. Translation: CASGGTGGQDTQYF.

Only a few counts were recorded for this clone. Other DNA variants within this sample encode the same CDR3. This chain's CDR3 is CSVGQGRNYGYTF. The CDR3 DNA reads as TGCAGCGTTGGACAGGGCCGTAACTATGGCTACACCTTC. This rearrangement joins TRBV29-1 to TRBJ1-2, with 7 positions matching TRBD1. The ends lost 4 bases at V and 1 base at J; junction bases unmatched: 3. The CDR3 is made up of 13 amino acids. The germline gives CDR1 SQVTM, CDR2 ANQGSEA.

V gene TRBV18 combines with J gene TRBJ2-5; 9 nucleotides line up with TRBD1. This CDR3 contains 14 residues. CDR1 is KGHSH, CDR2 LQKENI, per germline. Germline trimming cut 4 bases from V and 1 base from J; bases unmatched to any gene: 1. This CDR3 is CASSQTGGQETQYF. CDR3 DNA sequence: TGTGCCAGCTCACAGACAGGGGGCCAAGAGACCCAGTACTTC.

V usage is TRBV6-1 and J usage is TRBJ2-1, with a tentative D call TRBD1 (6 bases). Germline V gene lookup returns CDR1 MNHNS and CDR2 SASEGT. The CDR3 has 15 residues. The V gene lost 3 bases and the J gene lost 10 bases, with 19 bases spanning the gap. In DNA form, the CDR3 reads TGTGCCAGCAGTGAGTTCTGGCAGGGGATGAAGGAGCAGTTCTTC. It is translated as CASSEFWQGMKEQFF.

The V gene is TRBV2, the J gene TRBJ2-3; D unclear. CDR3 length: 16 residues. Germline CDR1 and CDR2: SNHLY and FYNNEI. The V gene lost 5 bases and the J gene lost 6 bases, with 21 bases spanning the gap. CDR3 amino acids: CASSWVSSTKKDTQYF. The CDR3 DNA sequence: TGTGCCAGCAGTTGGGTTAGCTCGACCAAAAAGGATACGCAGTATTTT.

This sequence joins TRBV6-4 and TRBJ2-5, with D possibly matching TRBD2 (6 bases). CDR1 is MRHNA and CDR2 is SNTAGT in the germline V gene. The CDR3 is made up of 15 amino acids. V dropped 4 bases and J dropped 2 bases, with 14 bases sitting between them. The CDR3 DNA reads TGTGCCAGCAGTGCGGGGACTTCCCCTCAAGAGACCCAGTACTTC. Its translation is CASSAGTSPQETQYF.

V and J are TRBV6-5 and TRBJ2-7, with 7 nucleotides matching TRBD1. The length of the CDR3 is 14 residues. Unmatched junction bases numbered 10, after V lost 8 bases and J lost 3 bases. Germline CDR1 reads MNHEY; CDR2 reads SVGAGI. CDR3 coding DNA: TGTGCCAGCGCGACAGGGTATCCGGACTACGAGCAGTACTTC. It specifies CASATGYPDYEQYF.